This T cell receptor beta chain was captured by sequencing in a study of cytotoxic CD8 clonotypes in ibrutinib-treated CLL. About this clone: The antigen is not known.

Study results and caveats: Measured clonality at baseline was greater than in age-matched healthy donors and tracked with circulating CD8+ T-cell counts.

Clones were read by immunoSEQ multiplex PCR, and TCRdb kept only the in-frame ones, dropping some. This table has 140,000 to 150,000 clones, 60% to 85% appearing once. V shed 4 bases and J shed 0 bases, with 7 bases lying between them. The germline V gene encodes CDR1 SGHNT and CDR2 YYREEE (reference sequence). This CDR3 has 13 amino acids. The chain recombines TRBV5-4 with TRBJ2-5; D is perhaps TRBD1 or TRBD2 (5 bases each). This TCR derives from a human donor with chronic lymphocytic leukemia. Sequenced material: PBMCs, taken after 24 months of ibrutinib treatment. CDR3: CASSRDHQETQYF. CDR3 DNA: TGTGCCAGCAGCCGGGACCACCAAGAGACCCAGTACTTC.